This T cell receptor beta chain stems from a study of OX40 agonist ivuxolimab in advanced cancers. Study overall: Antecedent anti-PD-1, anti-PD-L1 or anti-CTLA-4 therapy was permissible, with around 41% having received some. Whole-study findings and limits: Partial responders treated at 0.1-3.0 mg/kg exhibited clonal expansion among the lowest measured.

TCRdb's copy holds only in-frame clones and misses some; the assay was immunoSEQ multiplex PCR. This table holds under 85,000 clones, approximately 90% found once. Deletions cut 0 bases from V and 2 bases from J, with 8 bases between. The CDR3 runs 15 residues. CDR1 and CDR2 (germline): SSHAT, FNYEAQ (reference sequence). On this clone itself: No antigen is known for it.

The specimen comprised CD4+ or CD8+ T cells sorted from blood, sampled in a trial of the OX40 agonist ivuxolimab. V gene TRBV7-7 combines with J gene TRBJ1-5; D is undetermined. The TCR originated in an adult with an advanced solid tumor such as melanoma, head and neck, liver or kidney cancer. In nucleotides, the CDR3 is TGTGCCAGCAGCTTAGCGCGGGAGGGCAATCAGCCCCAGCATTTT. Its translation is CASSLAREGNQPQHF. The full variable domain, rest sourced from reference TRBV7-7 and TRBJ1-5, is GAGVSQSPRYKVTKRGQDVTLRCDPISSHATLYWYQQALGQGPEFLTYFNYEAQPDKSGLPSDRFSAERPEGSISTLTIQRTEQRDSAMYRCASSLAREGNQPQHFGDGTRLSIL.